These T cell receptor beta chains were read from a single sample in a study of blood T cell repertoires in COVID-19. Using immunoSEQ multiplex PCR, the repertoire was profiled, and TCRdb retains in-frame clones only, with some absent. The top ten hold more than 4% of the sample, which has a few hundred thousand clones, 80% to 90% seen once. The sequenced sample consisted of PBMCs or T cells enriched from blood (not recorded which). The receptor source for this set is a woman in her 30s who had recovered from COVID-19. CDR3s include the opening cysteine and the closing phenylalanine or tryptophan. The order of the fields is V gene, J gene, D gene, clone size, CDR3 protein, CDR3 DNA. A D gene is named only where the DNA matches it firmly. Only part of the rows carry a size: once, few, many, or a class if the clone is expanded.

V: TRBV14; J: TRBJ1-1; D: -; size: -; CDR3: CASSLGQFNTEAFF; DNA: TGTGCCAGCAGCCTTGGACAGTTTAACACTGAAGCTTTCTTT
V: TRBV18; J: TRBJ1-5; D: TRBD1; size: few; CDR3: CASSPKNRGGDSNQPQHF; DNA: TGTGCCAGCTCACCAAAGAACAGGGGGGGAGATAGCAATCAGCCCCAGCATTTT
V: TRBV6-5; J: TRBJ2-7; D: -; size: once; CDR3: CASRPTGGEQYF; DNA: TGTGCCAGCAGGCCGACAGGTGGCGAGCAGTACTTC
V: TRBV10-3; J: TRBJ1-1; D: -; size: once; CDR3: CAISPRRQDFEAFF; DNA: TGTGCCATCAGCCCCAGACGGCAGGACTTTGAAGCTTTCTTT
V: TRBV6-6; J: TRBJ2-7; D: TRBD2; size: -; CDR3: CASSYGLAGYEQYF; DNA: TGTGCCAGCAGTTACGGGCTAGCGGGCTACGAGCAGTACTTC
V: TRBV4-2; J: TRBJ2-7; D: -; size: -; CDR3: CASSQENAWDSGYEQYF; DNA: TGTGCCAGCAGCCAAGAAAACGCTTGGGACTCCGGCTACGAGCAGTACTTC
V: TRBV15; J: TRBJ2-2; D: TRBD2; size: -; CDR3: CATSSQRGLNTGELFF; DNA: TGTGCCACCAGCAGCCAGCGGGGCCTGAACACCGGGGAGCTGTTTTTT
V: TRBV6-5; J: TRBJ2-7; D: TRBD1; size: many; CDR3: CASSDREHYEQYF; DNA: TGTGCCAGCAGCGACAGGGAACATTACGAGCAGTACTTC
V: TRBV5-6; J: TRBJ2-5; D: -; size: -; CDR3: CASSLTGEGETQYF; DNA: TGTGCCAGCAGCTTGACGGGAGAGGGAGAGACCCAGTACTTC
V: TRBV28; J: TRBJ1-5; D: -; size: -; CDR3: CASSLGPQDIDNQPQHF; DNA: TGTGCCAGCAGTTTAGGCCCCCAAGACATTGACAATCAGCCCCAGCATTTT
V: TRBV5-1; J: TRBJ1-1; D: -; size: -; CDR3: CASSLNSRREAFF; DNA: TGCGCCAGCAGTTTAAACAGTAGGCGTGAAGCTTTCTTT
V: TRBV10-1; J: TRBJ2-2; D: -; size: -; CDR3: CASRDSLNTGELFF; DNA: TGCGCCAGCAGGGATTCGCTGAACACCGGGGAGTTGTTTTTT
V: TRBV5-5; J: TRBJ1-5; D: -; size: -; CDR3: CASSFGQQQATQHF; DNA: TGTGCCAGCAGCTTTGGACAGCAACAAGCGACCCAGCATTTT
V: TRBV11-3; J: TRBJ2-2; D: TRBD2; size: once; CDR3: CASSLASGSGELFF; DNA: TGTGCCAGCAGCTTAGCTAGCGGGTCCGGGGAGCTGTTTTTT
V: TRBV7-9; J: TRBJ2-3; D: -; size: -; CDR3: CAIPRGASDTQYF; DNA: TGTGCCATCCCCCGGGGGGCATCAGATACGCAGTATTTT
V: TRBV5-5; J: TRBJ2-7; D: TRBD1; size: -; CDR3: CASSLGTTGGSYEQYF; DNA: TGTGCCAGCAGCTTGGGGACGACAGGGGGCTCCTACGAGCAGTACTTC
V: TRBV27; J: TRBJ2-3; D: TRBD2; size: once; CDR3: CASSLSLLAGGLADTQYF; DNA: TGTGCCAGCAGTTTATCCCTGCTAGCGGGAGGGCTAGCAGATACGCAGTATTTT
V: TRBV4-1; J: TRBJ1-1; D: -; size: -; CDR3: CASSQDPFLGNTEAFF; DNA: TGCGCCAGCAGCCAAGATCCTTTCCTCGGGAACACTGAAGCTTTCTTT
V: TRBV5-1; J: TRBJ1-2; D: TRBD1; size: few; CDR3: CASSSQGQGRGGYTF; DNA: TGCGCCAGCAGCTCACAGGGACAGGGGAGAGGTGGCTACACCTTC
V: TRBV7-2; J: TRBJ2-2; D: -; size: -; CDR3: CASSPQDSTGELFF; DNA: TGTGCCAGCAGCCCGCAGGACAGCACCGGGGAGCTGTTTTTT
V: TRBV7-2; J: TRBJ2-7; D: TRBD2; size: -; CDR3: CASSLVSASGRAEF; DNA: TGTGCCAGCAGCTTAGTCTCGGCTAGCGGGAGGGCCGAATTC
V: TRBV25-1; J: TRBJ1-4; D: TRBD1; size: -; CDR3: CASSESKGAEIEKLFF; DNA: TGTGCCAGCAGTGAATCTAAGGGGGCGGAGATTGAAAAACTGTTTTTT